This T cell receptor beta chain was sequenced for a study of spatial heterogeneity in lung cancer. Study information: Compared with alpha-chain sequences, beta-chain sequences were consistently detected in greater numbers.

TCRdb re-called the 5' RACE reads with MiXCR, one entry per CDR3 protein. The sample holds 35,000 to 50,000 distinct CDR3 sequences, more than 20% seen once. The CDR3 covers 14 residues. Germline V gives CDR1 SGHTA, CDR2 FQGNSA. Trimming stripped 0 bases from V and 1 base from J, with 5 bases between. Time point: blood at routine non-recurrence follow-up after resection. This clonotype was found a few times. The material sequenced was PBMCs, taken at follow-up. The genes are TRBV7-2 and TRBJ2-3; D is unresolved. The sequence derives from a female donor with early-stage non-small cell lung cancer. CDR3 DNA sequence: TGTGCCAGCAGCTTAGCTAGCCGCACAGATACGCAGTATTTT. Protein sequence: CASSLASRTDTQYF.